What follows are 24 T cell receptor beta chains derived from one specimen sequenced in a study of long-term antiretroviral therapy in people with HIV. It was version v3.0 of the immunoSEQ assay that was run at survey level. Measured with immunoSEQ multiplex PCR; TCRdb has only the in-frame clones, and not every one. The sample has some 25,000 clones; more than 65% are singletons. Specimen: unsorted PBMCs, collected 1.1 years before starting antiretroviral therapy. The receptors derive from a woman aged 25 to 39 with HIV.

The chain links TRBV27 to TRBJ2-3; D is unresolved. V lost 6 bases, J lost 6 bases, and 13 bases lay in between. The CDR3 totals 13 residues. Per germline, CDR1 MNHEY and CDR2 SMNVEV (reference sequence). The CDR3 DNA reads as TGTGCCAGCAGCCCCCGCCCCCCTGATACGCAGTATTTT. Translation: CASSPRPPDTQYF.

This chain uses TRBV6-1 with TRBJ1-3; 10 positions match TRBD1. J was trimmed by 3 bases and V by 4 bases; bases with no gene match: 9. The CDR3 contains 17 residues. Germline CDR1 is MNHNS and CDR2 is SASEGT. In nucleotides, the CDR3 is TGTGCCAGCAGTGCGGGACAGGGGCCCTCGTTTGGAAACACCATATATTTT. This encodes CASSAGQGPSFGNTIYF.

The CDR3 bases are TGTGCCATCGGCGCCGGGACTGCAGCCTACAATGAGCAGTTCTTC. Translating it yields CAIGAGTAAYNEQFF. The chain is built from TRBV10-3 and TRBJ2-1; perhaps TRBD2 as D (6 bases). V lost 8 bases, J lost 2 bases, and 16 bases lay in between. Germline CDR1 reads ENHRY; CDR2 reads SYGVKD. CDR3 length equals 15 residues.

The chain uses TRBV10-3 and TRBJ1-2, with D hard to call. Germline-derived CDR1 and CDR2 are ENHRY and SYGVKD. Trimming took off 2 bases at V and 2 bases at J, with 6 bases between the two ends. CDR3 length equals 13 residues. The CDR3 sequence: CAISETENYGYTF. The CDR3 coding sequence is TGTGCCATCAGTGAGACCGAGAACTATGGCTACACCTTC.

The rearrangement uses TRBV5-6 and TRBJ1-3; D gene unclear. The V end was cut by 5 bases, the J end by 2 bases, with 17 bases between. The germline gives CDR1 SGHDT, CDR2 YYEEEE. This CDR3 region has 16 residues. The CDR3 nucleotides are TGTGCCAGCAGTTTTGGGTACGGAGGAACTGGAAACACCATATATTTT. It specifies CASSFGYGGTGNTIYF.

This clone was detected once. This chain joins TRBV15 and TRBJ2-3; D unresolved. The CDR3 spans 14 residues. The germline V gene encodes CDR1 LNHNV and CDR2 YYDKDF (reference sequence). V was cut by 5 bases and J by 8 bases, with 17 bases left in between. CDR3 nucleotide sequence: TGTGCCACCAGCCTTGCGGCCGCCCTGGGTACGCAGTATTTT. Protein sequence: CATSLAAALGTQYF. The whole variable domain, filled in from reference TRBV15 and TRBJ2-3, reads DAMVIQNPRYQVTQFGKPVTLSCSQTLNHNVMYWYQQKSSQAPKLLFHYYDKDFNNEADTPDNFQSRRPNTSFCFLDIRSPGLGDTAMYLCATSLAAALGTQYFGPGTRLTVL.

The rearrangement joins TRBV10-3 to TRBJ1-5; no clear D. Germline CDR1 reads ENHRY; CDR2 reads SYGVKD. The CDR3 totals 14 residues. Trimming cost V 2 bases and J 1 base, with 6 bases left between them. The CDR3 sequence is CAISETASNQPQHF. The CDR3 DNA sequence: TGTGCCATCAGTGAGACAGCAAGCAATCAGCCCCAGCATTTT.

This chain links TRBV5-6 with TRBJ2-7; 13 positions match TRBD2. Germline assignment: CDR1 SGHDT and CDR2 YYEEEE. CDR3 length: 15 amino acids. The V and J ends lost 3 bases and 5 bases, in that order; junction bases with no gene match: 5. The CDR3 is CASSWGLAGMHEQYF. The CDR3, as DNA: TGTGCCAGCAGCTGGGGACTAGCGGGGATGCACGAGCAGTACTTC.

The chain uses TRBV4-2 and TRBJ1-5, with a possible D match to TRBD1 (5 bases). The germline CDR1 and CDR2 sequences are LGHNA and YNFKEQ. Trimming took off 5 bases at V and 0 bases at J, with 8 bases between the two ends. The CDR3 has 14 amino acids. The CDR3 nucleotides read TGTGCCAGCAGCTACGACAGTAGCAATCAGCCCCAGCATTTT. It codes for CASSYDSSNQPQHF.

This clone was detected only once. The J gene is TRBJ1-4, the V gene TRBV5-6; D is unresolved. The V and J ends lost 7 bases and 8 bases respectively, with 15 bases between them. CDR1 and CDR2 (germline): SGHDT, YYEEEE. CDR3 size: 13 residues. The CDR3 region has the DNA TGTGCCAGCGCCAGGAGCAGACGGGAAAAACTGTTTTTT. Amino acids: CASARSRREKLFF. The complete variable domain, with remaining parts taken from reference TRBV5-6 and TRBJ1-4, reads DAGVTQSPTHLIKTRGQQVTLRCSPKSGHDTVSWYQQALGQGPQFIFQYYEEEERQRGNFPDRFSGHQFPNYSSELNVNALLLGDSALYLCASARSRREKLFFGSGTQLSVL.

V and J are TRBV5-6 and TRBJ2-3; D is unresolved. Germline V gene lookup returns CDR1 SGHDT and CDR2 YYEEEE. V dropped 7 bases and J dropped 3 bases, with 24 bases sitting between them. This CDR3 has 17 amino acids. The chain's CDR3 is CASGINSLGIRTDTQYF. The CDR3, as DNA: TGTGCCAGCGGTATCAACAGCCTTGGAATACGGACAGATACGCAGTATTTT. The complete variable domain, with remaining parts taken from reference TRBV5-6 and TRBJ2-3, reads DAGVTQSPTHLIKTRGQQVTLRCSPKSGHDTVSWYQQALGQGPQFIFQYYEEEERQRGNFPDRFSGHQFPNYSSELNVNALLLGDSALYLCASGINSLGIRTDTQYFGPGTRLTVL.

The chain joins TRBV2 to TRBJ1-6, with unresolved D. The germline CDR1 and CDR2 sequences are SNHLY and FYNNEI. Trimming took off 3 bases at V and 6 bases at J, with 6 bases between the two ends. The CDR3 has 13 amino acids. CDR3 residues: CASSDRINSPLHF. CDR3 coding DNA: TGTGCCAGCAGTGACAGGATTAATTCACCCCTCCACTTT.

The V call is TRBV18, the J call TRBJ1-5, with D unclear. Trimming removed 2 bases at V and 1 base at J, with 3 bases between. Per the germline V gene, CDR1 is KGHSH and CDR2 is LQKENI. The CDR3 has 13 amino acids. CDR3 sequence (DNA): TGTGCCAGCTCACCAGAAAGCAATCAGCCCCAGCATTTT. Its protein product is CASSPESNQPQHF.

The chain has TRBV5-1 and TRBJ2-1; D unclear. This CDR3 spans 18 amino acids. Germline V CDR1 and CDR2: SGHRS, YFSETQ. Trimming removed 1 base at V and 0 bases at J, with 17 bases between. The DNA for the CDR3 is TGCGCCAGCAGCTTGATAGACAACGGGCCTTACTCCTACAATGAGCAGTTCTTC. Translated, it gives CASSLIDNGPYSYNEQFF.

In its sample, this clone was seen a few times. The V and J genes are TRBV6-1 and TRBJ1-2; 7 bases line up with TRBD1. Germline values: CDR1 MNHNS, CDR2 SASEGT. This CDR3 region has 14 residues. With V trimmed by 5 bases and J by 6 bases, 9 bases remained unmatched. This CDR3 reads CASSIETGLDGYTF. CDR3 DNA: TGTGCCAGCAGTATAGAGACAGGGCTTGATGGCTACACCTTC.

This chain connects TRBV30 to TRBJ2-5; the D gene is possibly TRBD1 (6 bases). Germline lookup yields CDR1 GTSNPN and CDR2 SVGIG (reference sequence). Trimming removed 3 bases from V and 5 bases from J, with 16 bases in between. The CDR3 has 14 residues. This CDR3 reads CAWRGHAKGETQYF. As DNA, the CDR3 is TGTGCCTGGAGGGGACACGCTAAGGGGGAGACCCAGTACTTC.

The chain combines TRBV2 with TRBJ2-1, with 13 nucleotides matching TRBD2. V gave up 5 bases and J gave up 7 bases; unmatched junction bases: 5. The germline V gene has CDR1 SNHLY and CDR2 FYNNEI. The CDR3 is made up of 15 amino acids. CDR3 loop: CASSSPGLAGNEQFF. The CDR3 region has the DNA TGTGCCAGCAGTTCCCCGGGACTAGCGGGGAATGAGCAGTTCTTC.

V usage is TRBV5-6 and J usage is TRBJ1-2, with D unresolved. Germline CDR1 reads SGHDT; CDR2 reads YYEEEE. The CDR3 is 15 amino acids. The V gene lost 2 bases and the J gene lost 6 bases, with 17 bases spanning the gap. In DNA form, the CDR3 reads TGTGCCAGCAGCTTTGCAGGATTTGGTTTGGATGGCTACACCTTC. Translated, it gives CASSFAGFGLDGYTF.

The chain has TRBV12-5 and TRBJ2-7, with D tentatively TRBD2 (6 bases). The CDR3 has 13 amino acids. V shed 7 bases and J shed 4 bases, with 14 bases lying between them. The germline V gene encodes CDR1 LGHNT and CDR2 FRNRAP. The CDR3 sequence: CASAFSAGYEQYV. In DNA, the CDR3 is TGTGCTAGTGCCTTCTCCGCGGGGTACGAGCAGTACGTC.

This sequence joins TRBV6-4 and TRBJ2-2, with TRBD1 as a possible D gene (6 bases). V lost 4 bases to trimming and J lost 4 bases, with 19 bases between them. The CDR3 contains 17 residues. Germline-derived CDR1 and CDR2 are MRHNA and SNTAGT. For the CDR3, the DNA is TGTGCCAGCAGTGCTTCCGCTTCGGGCAGGGGCACCGGGGAGCTGTTTTTT. Its translation is CASSASASGRGTGELFF.

The chain is built from TRBV9 and TRBJ1-6; D is unresolved. Germline lookup yields CDR1 SGDLS and CDR2 YYNGEE. Between the trimmed V and J ends, which lost 0 bases and 13 bases, there was a span of 11 bases. This CDR3 is 13 amino acids long. CDR3 sequence: CASSVVGVGPLHF. The DNA for the CDR3 is TGTGCCAGCAGCGTAGTTGGTGTCGGTCCCCTCCACTTT.

This rearrangement joins TRBV7-6 to TRBJ1-5; no clear D. Germline assignment: CDR1 SGHVS and CDR2 FNYEAQ. The germline V and J ends were trimmed by 2 bases and 9 bases, with 8 bases remaining between them. The CDR3 contains 12 residues. The CDR3 DNA reads TGTGCCAGCAGCTTAAGTTCTGGGCCCCAGCATTTT. Translated: CASSLSSGPQHF.

This chain uses TRBV6-5 with TRBJ1-1; 7 nucleotides line up with TRBD1. This CDR3 is built from 16 residues. Germline V gene data show CDR1 as MNHEY and CDR2 as SVGAGI. V trimming: 0 bases; J trimming: 1 base; junction bases outside the gene matches: 5. CDR3 loop: CASSYSKGAGNTEAFF. The CDR3 nucleotides read TGTGCCAGCAGTTACTCGAAGGGGGCGGGGAACACTGAAGCTTTCTTT.

This clone was seen a handful of times. This chain uses TRBV2 with TRBJ2-7; D gene uncertain. V shed 4 bases and J shed 3 bases, with 10 bases lying between them. Germline assignment: CDR1 SNHLY and CDR2 FYNNEI. The CDR3 covers 13 residues. CDR3 in DNA: TGTGCCAGCAGTGGGAATGGAGTCTACGAGCAGTACTTC. Amino acid sequence: CASSGNGVYEQYF.